These 5 T cell receptor beta chains came from one sample sequenced in a study of blood T cell repertoires in COVID-19. Profiling relied on immunoSEQ multiplex PCR, and the TCRdb table lists in-frame clones only, not all of them. The table lists about 81,000 clones, 84% of them singletons, with approximately 14% in the top ten. The specimen sequenced was peripheral blood. Source of these receptors: a human donor in a cohort sampled during active COVID-19.

The V call is TRBV7-2, the J call TRBJ1-2; 7 bases map to TRBD1. This CDR3 region has 17 residues. Germline CDR1 reads SGHTA; CDR2 reads FQGNSA. Germline trimming cut 1 base from V and 8 bases from J; bases unmatched to any gene: 16. The CDR3, as DNA: TGTGCCAGCAGCTTAGGGTCTTTCGAAGGGGGCGGTCGAGGCTACACCTTC. As protein: CASSLGSFEGGGRGYTF.

As regards this clone: At one end, the junction sequence differs from germline, possibly due to a read error. The chain employs TRBV12-5 and TRBJ2-7, with D possibly being TRBD2 (5 bases). Germline V lookup: CDR1 LGHNT, CDR2 FRNRAP. The CDR3 runs to 13 residues. The CDR3 DNA sequence: TGCTGTGCTAGTACTCTAGCAGTAGACGAGCAGTACTTC. Encoded protein: CCASTLAVDEQYF.

This clone was counted a single time. The V and J genes are TRBV4-1 and TRBJ1-2; 10 bases line up with TRBD1. V trimming: 0 bases; J trimming: 8 bases; junction bases outside the gene matches: 3. The CDR3 has 14 amino acids. Germline V lookup: CDR1 MGHRA, CDR2 YSYEKL. Here the CDR3 reads CASSQEGTGVGYTF. The CDR3 nucleotides read TGCGCCAGCAGCCAAGAAGGGACAGGGGTCGGCTACACCTTC.

The chain has TRBV19 and TRBJ2-7; D is ambiguous. From germline, CDR1 is LNHDA and CDR2 SQIVND (reference sequence). The length of the CDR3 is 15 residues. V was pared by 3 bases and J by 0 bases, with 12 bases between. The CDR3 DNA is TGTGCCAGTAGTATCGGCGGCAGCTACTCCTACGAGCAGTACTTC. This gives the protein CASSIGGSYSYEQYF.

This clone was recorded once. The chain links TRBV19 to TRBJ2-7; the match to TRBD1 covers 12 bases. The CDR3 has 14 residues. Germline V gene lookup returns CDR1 LNHDA and CDR2 SQIVND (reference sequence). The trim removed 4 bases at V and 4 bases at J, leaving 2 bases unmatched. The CDR3 region has the DNA TGTGCCAGTAGTACGGGACAGGGGGCGTACGAGCAGTACTTC. This gives the protein CASSTGQGAYEQYF.